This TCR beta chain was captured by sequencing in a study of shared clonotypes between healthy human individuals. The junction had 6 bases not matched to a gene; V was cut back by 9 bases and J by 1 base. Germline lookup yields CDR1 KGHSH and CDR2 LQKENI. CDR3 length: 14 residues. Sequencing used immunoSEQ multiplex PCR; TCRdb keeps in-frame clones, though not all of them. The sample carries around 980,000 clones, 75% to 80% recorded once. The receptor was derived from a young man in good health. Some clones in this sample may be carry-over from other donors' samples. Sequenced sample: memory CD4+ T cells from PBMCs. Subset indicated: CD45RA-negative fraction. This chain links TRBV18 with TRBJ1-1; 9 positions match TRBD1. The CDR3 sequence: CASLTGGRNTEAFF. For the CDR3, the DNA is TGTGCCAGTTTGACAGGGGGTCGGAACACTGAAGCTTTCTTT.